These T cell receptor beta chains were read from a single sample in a study of cytomegalovirus exposure and HLA in healthy donors. Libraries were prepared by immunoSEQ multiplex PCR; TCRdb keeps only in-frame clonotypes and omits some of them. The table has over 80,000 clones, around 74% seen once. Sequences were obtained from PBMCs. Source of these receptors: a woman in her 70s in good health and CMV-seropositive. The CDR3 runs from the conserved cysteine through the conserved F or W. D genes are given only for firm matches.

v_call: TRBV19
cdr3_length: 14
d_call: TRBD1
j_call: TRBJ1-4
cdr3_aa: CASTPGQGYEKLFF

v_call: TRBV27
cdr3_length: 14
d_call: TRBD2
j_call: TRBJ2-5
cdr3_aa: CASSRAGRGETQYF

v_call: TRBV5-4
cdr3_length: 16
d_call: NA
j_call: TRBJ2-7
cdr3_aa: CASSRGGSTTSYEQYF

v_call: TRBV6-1
cdr3_length: 12
d_call: NA
j_call: TRBJ1-1
cdr3_aa: CASKGQNTEAFF

v_call: TRBV27
cdr3_length: 15
d_call: TRBD2
j_call: TRBJ2-7
cdr3_aa: CASSARLAGTYEQYF

v_call: TRBV25-1
cdr3_length: 15
d_call: NA
j_call: TRBJ2-3
cdr3_aa: CASSEYLAGTDTQYF

v_call: TRBV6-5
cdr3_length: 13
d_call: NA
j_call: TRBJ2-5
cdr3_aa: CASRSQNQETQYF

v_call: TRBV2
cdr3_length: 14
d_call: TRBD1
j_call: TRBJ1-4
cdr3_aa: CASSDEGAWEKLFF

v_call: TRBV6-1
cdr3_length: 14
d_call: NA
j_call: TRBJ1-1
cdr3_aa: CASSEPRLAAEAFF

v_call: TRBV11-3
cdr3_length: 13
d_call: TRBD2
j_call: NA
cdr3_aa: CASGTSGTLEQYF

v_call: TRBV23-1
cdr3_length: 13
d_call: TRBD1
j_call: TRBJ1-5
cdr3_aa: CASSPGTDEPQHF

v_call: TRBV25-1
cdr3_length: 10
d_call: TRBD2
j_call: TRBJ2-1
cdr3_aa: CASRGGEQFF

v_call: TRBV15
cdr3_length: 17
d_call: NA
j_call: TRBJ2-2
cdr3_aa: CATSIVGGWKVTGELFF

v_call: TRBV9
cdr3_length: 15
d_call: NA
j_call: NA
cdr3_aa: CASSVGGPGTNEQYF

v_call: TRBV30
cdr3_length: 15
d_call: NA
j_call: TRBJ2-6
cdr3_aa: CAWSVSGTGANVLTF

v_call: TRBV5-1
cdr3_length: 15
d_call: TRBD1
j_call: TRBJ2-2
cdr3_aa: CASSSDRITGGELFF

v_call: TRBV19
cdr3_length: 15
d_call: NA
j_call: TRBJ2-5
cdr3_aa: CASSIGGSPGETQYF